This T cell receptor beta chain was captured in a study of blood T cell repertoires in COVID-19. Study-level background: Material from acute and convalescent COVID-19 was sourced from the United States, Italy and Spain. The analysed material was cDNA or gDNA that came from T cells, B-cell-depleted T cells, or PBMCs.

The sample holds one count of this clone. The method was immunoSEQ multiplex PCR; TCRdb's version includes in-frame clones alone and lacks a portion of them. The table has some 80,000 clones, approximately 86% seen once. This clonotype was sampled from an elderly man with active or convalescent COVID-19. Sequences were obtained from peripheral blood.

CDR3 protein: CASSFLAQDYTF. For the CDR3, the DNA is TGTGCCAGCAGCTTCCTCGCGCAAGACTACACCTTC. The rearrangement uses TRBV5-6 and TRBJ1-2, with no clear D. CDR1 is SGHDT and CDR2 is YYEEEE in the germline V gene. Trimming left V 2 bases short and J 10 bases short, with 12 bases between. CDR3 length equals 12 residues. The whole variable domain, remainder taken from reference TRBV5-6 and TRBJ1-2, is DAGVTQSPTHLIKTRGQQVTLRCSPKSGHDTVSWYQQALGQGPQFIFQYYEEEERQRGNFPDRFSGHQFPNYSSELNVNALLLGDSALYLCASSFLAQDYTFGSGTRLTVV.